This TCR beta chain originates from a study of cytomegalovirus exposure and HLA in healthy donors. The PCR was carried out with 60 Vbeta primers and 13 Jbeta primers. Using immunoSEQ multiplex PCR, the repertoire was profiled, and TCRdb retains in-frame clones only, with some absent. There are more than 100,000 clones in the sample; roughly 70% occur only once, and approximately 3.9% lies in the top ten. General study findings and limits: A later analysis linked a missense DCLRE1C variant to TCR beta V- and J-gene trimming. Cytomegalovirus status was reportedly diagnosed by the classifier with high specificity and sensitivity. The study dropped some indistinguishable V segments, TRBV6-2 and TRBV6-3 among them.

A note on this clone: As yet, its antigen is unknown.

Germline loops: CDR1 SGHTA, CDR2 FQGNSA. With 0 bases removed from V and 5 bases from J, the gap between germline ends came to 14 bases. This CDR3 has 15 amino acids. The receptor's source is a man aged 50-60 years in good health and CMV-seropositive. The sequencing sample was made of PBMCs. This chain joins TRBV7-2 and TRBJ2-7; a possible D gene is TRBD2 (5 bases). The DNA for the CDR3 is TGTGCCAGCAGCTTAGCAAGCGGAGGCCGTAACGAGCAGTACTTC. Translating gives CASSLASGGRNEQYF. Together with reference TRBV7-2 and TRBJ2-7, the CDR3 gives the full variable domain: GAGVSQSPSNKVTEKGKDVELRCDPISGHTALYWYRQSLGQGLEFLIYFQGNSAPDKSGLPSDRFSAERTGGSVSTLTIQRTQQEDSAVYLCASSLASGGRNEQYFGPGTRLTVT.